Sequencing of this TCR beta chain was carried out in a study of T cell responses to AZD1222 COVID-19 vaccine. Study-level background: Timing groups of about 4 and about 12 weeks for second doses were pooled.

Details on this clone: What it recognizes is unknown.

Repertoires were generated with immunoSEQ multiplex PCR, while TCRdb's copy carries only in-frame clones and drops some. This sample has approximately 92,000 clones, with about nine tenths found just once. Study results and limitations: Seropositive status at baseline applied to only a handful of AZD1222 recipients. Once two AZD1222 doses were given, Spike-specific TCR breadth and depth went up.

Germline V gene sequence: CDR1 MNHNY, CDR2 SVGAGI (reference sequence). This CDR3 spans 17 amino acids. V lost 6 bases and J lost 8, with 23 bases in between. This receptor was taken from an adult in good health. This material consisted of peripheral blood, taken on day 0 of AZD1222 vaccination. This sequence joins TRBV6-6 and TRBJ1-6; D may be TRBD1 (5 bases). Written as DNA, the CDR3 is TGTGCCAGCAGCCGAGGGCAGACAGTCTCCGCCGATTCACCCCTCCACTTT. It codes for CASSRGQTVSADSPLHF.